The 11 T cell receptor beta chains listed next were all sequenced from one sample in a study of cytotoxic CD8 clonotypes in ibrutinib-treated CLL. Assay: immunoSEQ multiplex PCR; the TCRdb copy retains only in-frame clones and omits some. This sample has about 300,000 clones, with 60% to 80% found just once. The material sequenced was PBMCs, taken after 36 months of ibrutinib treatment. The receptors were sampled from a human donor with chronic lymphocytic leukemia.

The chain carries TRBV5-1 and TRBJ2-7; no definite D call. CDR1 is SGHRS, CDR2 YFSETQ, per germline. CDR3 length: 15 residues. V lost 1 base and J 1 base, leaving 12 bases between the germline ends. CDR3 amino acids: CASSLRVANSYEQYF. CDR3 bases: TGCGCCAGCAGCTTGCGGGTAGCCAATTCCTACGAGCAGTACTTC. Looking up the rest from reference TRBV5-1 and TRBJ2-7 gives the full variable domain: KAGVTQTPRYLIKTRGQQVTLSCSPISGHRSVSWYQQTPGQGLQFLFEYFSETQRNKGNFPGRFSGRQFSNSRSEMNVSTLELGDSALYLCASSLRVANSYEQYFGPGTRLTVT.

This clone turned up a few times. The chain joins TRBV25-1 to TRBJ2-7, with D tentatively TRBD1 (5 bases). Trimming cost V 6 bases and J 0 bases, with 9 bases left between them. Germline CDR1 MGHDK, CDR2 SYGVNS. The CDR3 runs 13 residues. The CDR3 loop is CASRDTVSYEQYF. CDR3 bases: TGTGCCAGCAGGGACACGGTCTCCTACGAGCAGTACTTC.

The chain has TRBV5-1 and TRBJ2-2; D is perhaps TRBD1 (6 bases). The CDR3 extends over 14 amino acids. Germline CDR1 and CDR2: SGHRS and YFSETQ. Trimming cost V 0 bases and J 6 bases, with 9 bases left between them. This CDR3 is CASSLAWGPGELFF. In nucleotides, the CDR3 is TGCGCCAGCAGCTTGGCGTGGGGGCCCGGGGAGCTGTTTTTT. Using reference TRBV5-1 and TRBJ2-2 for the parts outside the CDR3, the full variable domain is KAGVTQTPRYLIKTRGQQVTLSCSPISGHRSVSWYQQTPGQGLQFLFEYFSETQRNKGNFPGRFSGRQFSNSRSEMNVSTLELGDSALYLCASSLAWGPGELFFGEGSRLTVL.

V usage is TRBV28 and J usage is TRBJ1-1; D gene unclear. The V gene's germline CDR1 is MDHEN and CDR2 SYDVKM. CDR3 length: 13 amino acids. The chain's CDR3 is CVHGRVPNTEAFF. The CDR3 DNA reads as TGTGTCCACGGCCGAGTGCCGAACACTGAAGCTTTCTTT.

The CDR3 loop reads CASRTQGVATNEKLFF. The CDR3 DNA reads TGTGCCAGCAGAACACAGGGGGTAGCAACTAATGAAAAACTGTTTTTT. V usage is TRBV28 and J usage is TRBJ1-4, with 8 positions matching TRBD1. The ends lost 6 bases at V and 0 bases at J; junction bases unmatched: 6. Germline V lookup: CDR1 MDHEN, CDR2 SYDVKM. The CDR3 is 16 amino acids.

The chain combines TRBV18 with TRBJ1-5; a weak D match, TRBD1 (5 bases). Trimming took 8 bases from V and 1 from J, leaving 15 bases between them. The CDR3 runs 15 residues. From germline, CDR1 is KGHSH and CDR2 LQKENI. The CDR3 DNA sequence: TGTGCCAGCGCATCCCACGGGGACAGCAATCAGCCCCAGCATTTT. This encodes CASASHGDSNQPQHF.

The DNA of the CDR3 is TGTGCCAGCAACCCAGGGACAGGGGGCGAGACCCAGTACTTC. This gives the protein CASNPGTGGETQYF. The chain combines TRBV7-9 with TRBJ2-5; 12 bases fit TRBD1. The germline V gene encodes CDR1 SEHNR and CDR2 FQNEAQ (reference sequence). CDR3 length: 14 residues. V gave up 7 bases and J gave up 5 bases; unmatched junction bases: 5.

This clone was counted a single time. The V gene is TRBV5-1, the J gene TRBJ2-7; TRBD2 might be the D (6 bases). Between the trimmed V and J ends, which lost 3 bases and 7 bases, there was a span of 20 bases. The CDR3 extends over 15 amino acids. The germline CDR1 and CDR2 sequences are SGHRS and YFSETQ. The CDR3 sequence: CASSSRRDPRVEQYF. For the CDR3, the DNA is TGCGCCAGCAGCTCACGGCGGGACCCACGGGTGGAGCAGTACTTC.

CDR3 region: CASSESIPTREKLFF. The CDR3 region has the DNA TGCGCCAGCAGTGAGTCTATTCCAACTAGGGAAAAACTGTTTTTT. The chain joins TRBV10-2 to TRBJ1-4; no clear D. The V and J ends lost 0 bases and 8 bases respectively, with 13 bases between them. The germline gives CDR1 WSHSY, CDR2 SAAADI. CDR3 size: 15 residues.

This rearrangement joins TRBV6-6 to TRBJ1-2, with D maybe TRBD1 (5 bases). V was cut by 2 bases and J by 4 bases, with 14 bases left in between. This CDR3 spans 15 amino acids. Germline V CDR1 and CDR2: MNHNY, SVGAGI (reference sequence). The CDR3 bases are TGTGCCAGCAGTTACCCCCGGGCAGGGTCCTATGGCTACACCTTC. Amino acid sequence: CASSYPRAGSYGYTF.

The genes are TRBV9 and TRBJ1-4; D unresolved. V dropped 2 bases and J dropped 8 bases, with 19 bases sitting between them. Per the germline V gene, CDR1 is SGDLS and CDR2 is YYNGEE. CDR3 length: 16 amino acids. CDR3 in DNA: TGTGCCAGCAGCGTCCAACCTTTCACAGTTCGGGAAAAACTGTTTTTT. It specifies CASSVQPFTVREKLFF. The full variable domain, completed using reference TRBV9 and TRBJ1-4, is DSGVTQTPKHLITATGQRVTLRCSPRSGDLSVYWYQQSLDQGLQFLIQYYNGEERAKGNILERFSAQQFPDLHSELNLSSLELGDSALYFCASSVQPFTVREKLFFGSGTQLSVL.